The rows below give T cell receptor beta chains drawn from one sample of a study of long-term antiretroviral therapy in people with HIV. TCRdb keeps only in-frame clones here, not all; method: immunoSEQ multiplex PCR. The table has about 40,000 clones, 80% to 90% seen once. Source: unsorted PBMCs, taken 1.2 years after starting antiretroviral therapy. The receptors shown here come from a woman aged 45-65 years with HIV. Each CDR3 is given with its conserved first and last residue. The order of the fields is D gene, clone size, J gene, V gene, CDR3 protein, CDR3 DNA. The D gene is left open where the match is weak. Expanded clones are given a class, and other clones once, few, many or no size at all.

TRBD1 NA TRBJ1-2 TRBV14 CASSTSQGVGYTF TGTGCCAGCAGCACGTCGCAGGGGGTTGGCTACACCTTC
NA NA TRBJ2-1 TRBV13 CASRRYLRQRQSNEQFF TGTGCCAGCAGACGCTACCTCCGACAGAGGCAATCGAATGAGCAGTTCTTC
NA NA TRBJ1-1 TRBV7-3 CASGGIRMNTEAFF TGTGCCAGCGGGGGGATTCGTATGAACACTGAAGCTTTCTTT
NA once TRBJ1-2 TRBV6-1 CASSEVLGAYGYTF TGTGCCAGCAGTGAAGTGTTGGGGGCCTATGGCTACACCTTC
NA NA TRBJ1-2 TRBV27 CASSQTGPYGYTF TGTGCCAGCAGTCAGACAGGTCCTTATGGCTACACCTTC
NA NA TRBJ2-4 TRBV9 CASSVSQWEAIQYF TGTGCCAGCAGCGTCTCCCAGTGGGAGGCCATTCAGTACTTC
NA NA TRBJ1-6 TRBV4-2 CASSYRRSYNSPLHF TGTGCCAGCAGTTATCGCCGATCCTATAATTCACCCCTCCACTTT
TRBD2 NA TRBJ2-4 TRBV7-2 CASSPTAGNTNIQYF TGTGCCAGCAGCCCAACAGCGGGGAACACGAACATTCAGTACTTC
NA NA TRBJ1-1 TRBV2 CASSDTTALGAEAFF TGTGCCAGCAGTGACACTACGGCCTTGGGGGCTGAAGCTTTCTTT
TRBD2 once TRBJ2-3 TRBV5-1 CASSLGTSGAGTDTQYF TGCGCCAGCAGCTTGGGGACTAGCGGGGCCGGCACAGATACGCAGTATTTT
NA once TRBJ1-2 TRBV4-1 CASSQLPLVRVTYGYTF TGCGCCAGCAGCCAATTGCCCTTAGTCAGAGTGACTTATGGCTACACCTTC
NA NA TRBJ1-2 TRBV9 CASSVARTGGDYGYTF TGTGCCAGCAGCGTAGCAAGGACGGGAGGTGACTATGGCTACACCTTC
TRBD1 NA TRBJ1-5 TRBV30 CAWSARLPGQGNQPQHF TGTGCCTGGAGTGCGCGACTCCCGGGACAGGGGAATCAGCCCCAGCATTTT
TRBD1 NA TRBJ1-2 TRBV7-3 CASSPGTVYGYTF TGTGCCAGCAGCCCCGGGACAGTCTATGGCTACACCTTC
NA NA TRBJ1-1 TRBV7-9 CASGDERVGEAFF TGTGCCAGCGGGGACGAGAGGGTTGGTGAAGCTTTCTTT
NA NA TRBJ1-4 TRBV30 CAWNRQSGEKLFF TGTGCCTGGAATCGTCAATCGGGTGAAAAACTGTTTTTT
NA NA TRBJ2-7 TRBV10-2 CASSDIAAPYEQYF TGCGCCAGCAGTGACATAGCGGCACCCTACGAGCAGTACTTC
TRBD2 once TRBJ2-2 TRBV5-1 CASSQYRTSGGANTGELFF TGCGCCAGCAGCCAATATAGGACTAGCGGGGGGGCGAACACCGGGGAGCTGTTTTTT
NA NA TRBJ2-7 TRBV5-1 CASSARDGAYEQYF TGCGCCAGCAGCGCACGGGACGGAGCCTACGAGCAGTACTTC
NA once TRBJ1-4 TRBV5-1 CASSRDTFATNEKLFF TGCGCCAGCTCCCGGGACACGTTTGCAACTAATGAAAAACTGTTTTTT
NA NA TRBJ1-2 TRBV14 CASSPLSALGGYTF TGTGCCAGCAGCCCCCTTTCCGCATTGGGAGGCTACACCTTC
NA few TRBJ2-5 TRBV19 CASSSAPGVETQYF TGTGCCAGCTCCAGCGCCCCGGGGGTTGAGACCCAGTACTTC
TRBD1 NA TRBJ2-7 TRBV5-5 CASSSTGYPYEQYF TGTGCCAGCAGCTCGACAGGGTATCCCTACGAGCAGTACTTC
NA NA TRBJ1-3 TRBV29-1 CSVAGRPNSGNTIYF TGCAGCGTTGCAGGGCGGCCGAACTCTGGAAACACCATATATTTT
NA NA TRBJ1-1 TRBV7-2 CASSLTPAGTGSNTEAFF TGTGCCAGCAGCTTAACCCCCGCCGGCACAGGCTCAAACACTGAAGCTTTCTTT
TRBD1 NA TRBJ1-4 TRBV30 CAGQGAPNEKLFF TGTGCCGGCCAGGGGGCCCCTAATGAAAAACTGTTTTTT
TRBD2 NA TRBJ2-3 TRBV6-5 CASRRGLAGTDTQYF TGTGCCAGCAGGAGGGGACTAGCGGGCACAGATACGCAGTATTTT
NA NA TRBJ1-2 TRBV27 CASSLVGREEGGYTF TGTGCCAGCAGTTTAGTAGGCAGGGAAGAGGGTGGCTACACCTTC
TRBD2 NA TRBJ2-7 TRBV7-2 CASSLVGGGAREQYF TGTGCCAGCAGCTTAGTCGGCGGGGGGGCGCGCGAGCAGTACTTC
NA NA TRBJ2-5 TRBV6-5 CASSQSGTVETQYF TGTGCCAGCAGTCAATCGGGAACCGTAGAGACCCAGTACTTC
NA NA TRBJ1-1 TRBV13 CASSLGRGGLSFF TGTGCCAGCAGCTTAGGCCGCGGGGGCTTGTCTTTCTTT
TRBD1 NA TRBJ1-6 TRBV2 CASRTGQVASSPLHF TGTGCCAGCAGGACCGGACAGGTAGCAAGTTCACCCCTCCACTTT
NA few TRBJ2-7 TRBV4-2 CASSQEGPYEQYF TGTGCCAGCAGCCAAGAGGGGCCTTACGAGCAGTACTTC
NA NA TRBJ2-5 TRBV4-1 CASSQAQQGLQETQYF TGCGCCAGCAGCCAAGCCCAACAGGGCCTCCAAGAGACCCAGTACTTC
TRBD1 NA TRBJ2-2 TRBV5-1 CASSLRQGTGELFF TGCGCCAGCAGCTTGAGACAGGGCACCGGGGAGCTGTTTTTT
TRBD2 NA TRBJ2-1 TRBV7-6 CASSGRGGLYNEQFF TGTGCCAGCAGCGGACGGGGGGGCCTCTACAATGAGCAGTTCTTC
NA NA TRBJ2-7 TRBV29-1 CSGSRGYEQYF TGCAGCGGGTCGCGGGGCTACGAGCAGTACTTC
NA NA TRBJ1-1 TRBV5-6 CASSARGFWANTEAFF TGTGCCAGCAGCGCGAGGGGGTTTTGGGCGAACACTGAAGCTTTCTTT
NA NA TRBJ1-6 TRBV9 CASSVGGNNSPLHF TGTGCCAGCAGCGTGGGCGGGAATAATTCACCCCTCCACTTT
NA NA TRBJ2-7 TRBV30 CAWMSGYEQYF TGTGCCTGGATGTCGGGGTACGAGCAGTACTTC
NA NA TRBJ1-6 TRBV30 CAWSDRLSYNSPLHF TGTGCCTGGAGTGATCGGCTCTCCTATAATTCACCCCTCCACTTT
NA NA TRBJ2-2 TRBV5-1 CASSLTGNTGELFF TGCGCCAGCAGCTTGACAGGGAACACCGGGGAGCTGTTTTTT
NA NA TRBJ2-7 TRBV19 CASSIRALPHEQYF TGTGCCAGTAGTATAAGGGCCTTACCCCACGAGCAGTACTTC
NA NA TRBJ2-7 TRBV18 CASSPVGEPHEQYF TGTGCCAGCTCACCGGTAGGGGAACCCCACGAGCAGTACTTC
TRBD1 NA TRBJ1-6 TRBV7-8 CASSPDRGNSPLHF TGTGCCAGCAGCCCAGACAGGGGGAATTCACCCCTCCACTTT
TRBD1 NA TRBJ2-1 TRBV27 CASSSGGGGLQFF TGTGCCAGCAGTTCAGGGGGTGGAGGCCTGCAGTTCTTC
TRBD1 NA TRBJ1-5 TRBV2 CASDGQGAFASQPQHF TGTGCCAGCGATGGACAGGGGGCCTTTGCTAGCCAGCCCCAGCATTTT
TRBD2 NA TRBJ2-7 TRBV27 CASSLWASGYEQYF TGTGCCAGCAGTTTATGGGCTAGCGGGTACGAGCAGTACTTC
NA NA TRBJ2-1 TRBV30 CAPAPAGFPPYEQFF TGTGCCCCCGCCCCGGCAGGATTCCCCCCCTATGAGCAGTTCTTC
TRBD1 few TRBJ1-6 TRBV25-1 CASSELGGTGDSPLHF TGTGCCAGCAGTGAATTGGGGGGGACAGGGGATTCACCCCTCCACTTT
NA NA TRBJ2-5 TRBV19 CASSIKQDWIQETQYF TGTGCCAGTAGTATTAAGCAGGACTGGATCCAAGAGACCCAGTACTTC
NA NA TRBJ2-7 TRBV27 CASSPPRLGVSYEQYF TGTGCCAGCAGTCCGCCTAGACTAGGGGTCTCCTACGAGCAGTACTTC
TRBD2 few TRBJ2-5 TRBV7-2 CASSLGLAPTGGETQYF TGTGCCAGCAGCTTAGGGCTAGCCCCTACGGGGGGGGAGACCCAGTACTTC
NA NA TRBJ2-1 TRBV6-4 CASSDSAEREQFF TGTGCCAGCAGTGACTCCGCTGAGCGGGAGCAGTTCTTC